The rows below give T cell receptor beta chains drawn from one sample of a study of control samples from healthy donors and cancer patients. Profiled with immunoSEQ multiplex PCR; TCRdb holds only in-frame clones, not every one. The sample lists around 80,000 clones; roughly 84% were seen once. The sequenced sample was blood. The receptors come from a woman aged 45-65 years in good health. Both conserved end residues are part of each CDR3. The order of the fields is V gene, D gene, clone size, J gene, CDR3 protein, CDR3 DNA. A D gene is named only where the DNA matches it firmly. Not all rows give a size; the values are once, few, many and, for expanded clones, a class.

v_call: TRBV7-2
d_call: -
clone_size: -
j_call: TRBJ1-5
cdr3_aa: CASSLVRGRNQPQHF
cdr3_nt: TGTGCCAGCAGCTTAGTGAGGGGTCGCAATCAGCCCCAGCATTTT

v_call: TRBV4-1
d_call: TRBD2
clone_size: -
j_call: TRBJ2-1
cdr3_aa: CASRRGWAGGNNEQFF
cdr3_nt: TGCGCCAGCAGGAGGGGATGGGCGGGGGGGAACAATGAGCAGTTCTTC

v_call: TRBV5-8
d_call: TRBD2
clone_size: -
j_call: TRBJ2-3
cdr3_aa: CASSPWTSGATDTQYF
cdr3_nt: TGTGCCAGCAGCCCGTGGACTAGCGGGGCTACAGATACGCAGTATTTT

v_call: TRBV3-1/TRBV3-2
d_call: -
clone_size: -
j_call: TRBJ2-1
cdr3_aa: CASSPGRGRDEQFF
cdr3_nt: TGTGCCAGCAGCCCCGGCAGGGGGAGGGATGAGCAGTTCTTC

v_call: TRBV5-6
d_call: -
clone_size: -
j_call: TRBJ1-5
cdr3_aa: CASSLYGQLNQPQHF
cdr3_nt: TGTGCCAGCAGCTTGTACGGACAGCTAAATCAGCCCCAGCATTTT

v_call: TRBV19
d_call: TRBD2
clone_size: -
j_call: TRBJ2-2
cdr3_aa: CASSAGGGDTGELFF
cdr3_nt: TGTGCCAGTAGTGCCGGGGGGGGTGACACCGGGGAGCTGTTTTTT

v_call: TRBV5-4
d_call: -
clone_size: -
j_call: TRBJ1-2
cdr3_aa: CASSSGVSYGYTF
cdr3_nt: TGTGCCAGCAGTTCAGGTGTAAGCTATGGCTACACCTTC

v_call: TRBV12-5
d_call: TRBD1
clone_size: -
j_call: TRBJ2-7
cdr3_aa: CASTRDRNREQYF
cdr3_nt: TGTGCTAGTACCCGGGACAGGAACCGCGAGCAGTACTTC

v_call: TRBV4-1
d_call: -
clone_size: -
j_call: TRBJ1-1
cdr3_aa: CASQTPGRMNTEAFF
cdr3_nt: TGCGCCAGCCAAACCCCGGGACGGATGAACACTGAAGCTTTCTTT

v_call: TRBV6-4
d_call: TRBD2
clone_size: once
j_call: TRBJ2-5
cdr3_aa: CASSEREASGVGKTQYF
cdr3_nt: TGTGCCAGCAGTGAGAGGGAAGCCAGCGGGGTGGGGAAAACCCAGTACTTC

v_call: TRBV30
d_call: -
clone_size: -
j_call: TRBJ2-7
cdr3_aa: CAWSVIETYEQYF
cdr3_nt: TGTGCCTGGAGTGTAATCGAGACCTACGAGCAGTACTTC

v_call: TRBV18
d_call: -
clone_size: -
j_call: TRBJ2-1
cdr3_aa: CASSPTVNEQFF
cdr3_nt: TGTGCCAGCTCACCGACAGTGAATGAGCAGTTCTTC

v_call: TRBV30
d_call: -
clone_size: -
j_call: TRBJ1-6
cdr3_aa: CAWSAGIHGTGASPLHF
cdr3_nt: TGTGCCTGGAGTGCTGGGATTCACGGGACTGGGGCTTCACCCCTCCACTTT

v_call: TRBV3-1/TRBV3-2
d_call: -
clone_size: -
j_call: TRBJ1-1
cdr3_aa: CASSLSRGGTEAFF
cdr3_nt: TGTGCCAGCAGCCTCTCTCGGGGAGGCACTGAAGCTTTCTTT

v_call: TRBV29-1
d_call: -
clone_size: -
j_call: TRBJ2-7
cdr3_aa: CSAVQGYEQYF
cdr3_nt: TGCAGCGCCGTACAGGGCTACGAGCAGTACTTC

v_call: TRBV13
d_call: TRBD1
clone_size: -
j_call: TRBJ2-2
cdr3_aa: CASRRTGGTGELFF
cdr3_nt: TGTGCCAGCAGACGGACAGGGGGAACCGGGGAGCTGTTTTTT

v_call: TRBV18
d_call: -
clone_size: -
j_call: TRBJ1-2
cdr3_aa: CASSPRLGIDNYGYTF
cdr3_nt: TGTGCCAGCTCACCGCGTTTAGGGATAGATAACTATGGCTACACCTTC

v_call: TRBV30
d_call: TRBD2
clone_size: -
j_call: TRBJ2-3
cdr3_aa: CAWTGLDAQDTQYF
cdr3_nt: TGTGCCTGGACGGGACTAGATGCACAAGATACGCAGTATTTT

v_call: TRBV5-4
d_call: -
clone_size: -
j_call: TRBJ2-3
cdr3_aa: CASSLVKGGTQYF
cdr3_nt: TGTGCCAGCAGCTTGGTCAAAGGCGGTACGCAGTATTTT

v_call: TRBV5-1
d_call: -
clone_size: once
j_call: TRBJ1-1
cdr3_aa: CASSLGNRENEAFF
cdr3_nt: TGCGCCAGCAGCTTGGGAAACAGAGAAAATGAAGCTTTCTTT

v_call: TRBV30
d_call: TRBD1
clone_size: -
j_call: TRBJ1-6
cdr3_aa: CAWSPSGTAPPLHF
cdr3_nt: TGTGCCTGGAGTCCGTCCGGGACAGCACCACCCCTCCACTTT

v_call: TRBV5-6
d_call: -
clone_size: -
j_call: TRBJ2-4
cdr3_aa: CASSLDSRGIQYF
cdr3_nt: TGTGCCAGCAGCTTGGACTCGCGAGGGATTCAGTACTTC

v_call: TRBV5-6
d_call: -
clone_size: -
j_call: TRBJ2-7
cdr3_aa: CASSRMGGPSEQYF
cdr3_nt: TGTGCCAGCAGCCGGATGGGAGGTCCTTCCGAGCAGTACTTC

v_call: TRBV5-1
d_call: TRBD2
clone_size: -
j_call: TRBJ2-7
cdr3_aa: CASSGRTSGIYEQYF
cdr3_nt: TGCGCCAGCAGCGGACGGACTAGCGGGATCTACGAGCAGTACTTC

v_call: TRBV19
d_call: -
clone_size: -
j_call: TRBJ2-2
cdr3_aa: CASSKGSNTGELFF
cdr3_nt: TGTGCCAGTAGTAAAGGGTCTAACACCGGGGAGCTGTTTTTT

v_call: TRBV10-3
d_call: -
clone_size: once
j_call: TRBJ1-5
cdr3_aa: CAISDPGREDSQPQHF
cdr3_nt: TGTGCCATCAGCGACCCCGGACGGGAGGACAGTCAGCCCCAGCATTTT

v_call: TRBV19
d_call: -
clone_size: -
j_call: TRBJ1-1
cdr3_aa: CASSIGGRANTEAFF
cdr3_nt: TGTGCCAGTAGTATTGGGGGCAGGGCGAACACTGAAGCTTTCTTT

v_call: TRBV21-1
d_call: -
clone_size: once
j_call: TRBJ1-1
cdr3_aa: CASSKGRGRLHTEAFF
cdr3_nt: TGTGCCAGCAGCAAAGGTAGGGGGCGATTACACACTGAAGCTTTCTTT

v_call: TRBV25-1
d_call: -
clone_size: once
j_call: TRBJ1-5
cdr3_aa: CASSDQGKDQPQHF
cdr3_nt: TGTGCCAGCAGTGACCAGGGGAAGGATCAGCCCCAGCATTTT

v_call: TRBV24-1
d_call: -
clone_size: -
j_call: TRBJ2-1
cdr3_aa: CATSDGGSQGDEQFF
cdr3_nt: TGTGCCACCAGTGATGGGGGCTCCCAGGGCGATGAGCAGTTCTTC

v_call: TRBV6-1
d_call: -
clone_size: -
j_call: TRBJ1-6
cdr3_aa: CASSERGDPRSPLHF
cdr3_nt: TGTGCCAGCAGTGAAAGGGGTGATCCACGTTCACCCCTCCACTTT

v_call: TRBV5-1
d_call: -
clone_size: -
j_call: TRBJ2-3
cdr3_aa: CASSLFTDTQYF
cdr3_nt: TGCGCCAGCAGCTTGTTCACAGATACGCAGTATTTT

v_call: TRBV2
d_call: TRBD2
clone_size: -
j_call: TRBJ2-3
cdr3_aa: CASSERLAGDLKTQYF
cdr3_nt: TGTGCCAGCAGTGAGAGACTAGCGGGGGACCTAAAGACGCAGTATTTT